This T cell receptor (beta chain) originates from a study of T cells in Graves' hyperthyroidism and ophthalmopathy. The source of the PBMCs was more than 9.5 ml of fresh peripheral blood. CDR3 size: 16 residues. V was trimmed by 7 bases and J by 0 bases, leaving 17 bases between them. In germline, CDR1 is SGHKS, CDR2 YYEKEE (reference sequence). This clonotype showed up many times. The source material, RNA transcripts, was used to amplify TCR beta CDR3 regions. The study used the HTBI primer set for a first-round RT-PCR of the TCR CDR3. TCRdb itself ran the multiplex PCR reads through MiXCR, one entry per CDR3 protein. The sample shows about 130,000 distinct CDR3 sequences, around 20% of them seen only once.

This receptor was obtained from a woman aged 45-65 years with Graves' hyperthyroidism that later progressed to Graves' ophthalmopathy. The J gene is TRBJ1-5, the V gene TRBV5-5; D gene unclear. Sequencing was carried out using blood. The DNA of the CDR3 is TGTGCCAGCTCCCCTCTGGTTAGCGCTAGCAATCAGCCCCAGCATTTT. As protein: CASSPLVSASNQPQHF.